This record concerns one T cell receptor (beta chain) sequence. Its specificity is unknown. In germline, CDR1 is LNHDA, CDR2 SQIVND (reference sequence). V lost 3 bases, J lost 10 bases, and 16 bases lay in between. The CDR3 consists of 14 residues. This entry belongs to a study of beta chain features in type 1 diabetes. Regarding the study as a whole: Across all four CD4+ subsets, people with type 1 diabetes showed modestly shorter TCRB CDR3s.

What was sequenced were expressed TCRB transcripts, since all of the isolated RNA had been reverse transcribed. TCRdb's table, derived via immunoSEQ multiplex PCR, lists solely in-frame clones and lacks some. The table includes under 300,000 clones, around 24% detected once. The sample consisted of naive CD4+ T cells from blood. The sequence was obtained from a woman aged 25 to 39 with type 1 diabetes. The V and J genes are TRBV19 and TRBJ2-1; perhaps TRBD2 as D (5 bases). CDR3 sequence (DNA): TGTGCCAGTAGTATGTCTCCGCGGGTCGAAGAGCAGTTCTTC. It codes for CASSMSPRVEEQFF. Filled out from reference TRBV19 and TRBJ2-1, the complete variable domain reads DGGITQSPKYLFRKEGQNVTLSCEQNLNHDAMYWYRQDPGQGLRLIYYSQIVNDFQKGDIAEGYSVSREKKESFPLTVTSAQKNPTAFYLCASSMSPRVEEQFFGPGTRLTVL.